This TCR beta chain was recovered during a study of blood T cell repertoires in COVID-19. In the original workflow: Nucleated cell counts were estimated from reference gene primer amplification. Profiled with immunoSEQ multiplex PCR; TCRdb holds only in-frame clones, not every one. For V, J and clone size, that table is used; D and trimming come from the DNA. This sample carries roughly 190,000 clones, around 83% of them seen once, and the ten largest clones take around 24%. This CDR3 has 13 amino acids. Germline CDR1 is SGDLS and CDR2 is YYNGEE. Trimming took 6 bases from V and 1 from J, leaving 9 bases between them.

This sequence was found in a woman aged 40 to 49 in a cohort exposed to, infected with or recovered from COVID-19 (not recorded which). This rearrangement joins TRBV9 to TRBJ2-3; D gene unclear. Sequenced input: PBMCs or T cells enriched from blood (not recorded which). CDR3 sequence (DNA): TGTGCCAGCACCGCGAGCGGCACAGATACGCAGTATTTT. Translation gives CASTASGTDTQYF.